The clone carrying this TCR beta chain has just a few counts. Trimming shortened V by 1 base and J by 9 bases, and 12 bases separated the two germline ends. This CDR3 contains 14 residues. CDR1 and CDR2 (germline): SGHTA, FQGNSA. The table came from immunoSEQ multiplex PCR; TCRdb's copy has only in-frame clones and leaves some out. The sample shows tens of thousands of clones, roughly 85% of them seen only once. The data belong to a study of a mutant IDH1 vaccine in newly diagnosed glioma. Study at large: Treated patients were about 60% male, approximately 38% female, mean age around 40 years. Previous care, which was radiotherapy, temozolomide, or both, most often involved both.

As to time point: baseline, week 1 (first vaccination visit). Treatment given: pre-vaccination baseline after standard-of-care therapy. Sample: PBMCs, taken from a glioma patient treated with radiotherapy, temozolomide or both. This clonotype was obtained from a man between 35 and 55 years old with glioma. This chain uses TRBV7-2 with TRBJ2-2; D uncertain. This CDR3 reads CASSLVLNRRELFF. The CDR3 DNA reads TGTGCCAGCAGCTTAGTGTTGAATCGCCGGGAGCTGTTTTTT. The full variable domain, rest sourced from reference TRBV7-2 and TRBJ2-2, is GAGVSQSPSNKVTEKGKDVELRCDPISGHTALYWYRQSLGQGLEFLIYFQGNSAPDKSGLPSDRFSAERTGGSVSTLTIQRTQQEDSAVYLCASSLVLNRRELFFGEGSRLTVL.